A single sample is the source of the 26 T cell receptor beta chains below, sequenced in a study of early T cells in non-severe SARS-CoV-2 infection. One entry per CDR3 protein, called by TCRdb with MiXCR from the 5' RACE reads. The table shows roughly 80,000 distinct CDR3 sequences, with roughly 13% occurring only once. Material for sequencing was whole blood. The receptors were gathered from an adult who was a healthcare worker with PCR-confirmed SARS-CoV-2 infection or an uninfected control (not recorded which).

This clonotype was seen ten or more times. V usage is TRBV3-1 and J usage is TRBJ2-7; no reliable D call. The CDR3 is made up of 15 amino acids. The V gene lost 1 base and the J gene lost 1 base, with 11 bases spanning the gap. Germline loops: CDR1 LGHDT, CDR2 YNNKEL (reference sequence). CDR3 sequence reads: CASSQAPFGSYEQYF. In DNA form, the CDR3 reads TGTGCCAGCAGCCAAGCCCCCTTCGGGTCCTACGAGCAGTACTTC.

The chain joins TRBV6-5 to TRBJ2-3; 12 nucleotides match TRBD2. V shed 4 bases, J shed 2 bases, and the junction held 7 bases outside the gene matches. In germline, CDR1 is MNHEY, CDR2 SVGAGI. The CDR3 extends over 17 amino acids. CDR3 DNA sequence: TGTGCCAGCAGTTCCGCAGGACTAGCGGGGCCCACAGATACGCAGTATTTT. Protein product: CASSSAGLAGPTDTQYF.

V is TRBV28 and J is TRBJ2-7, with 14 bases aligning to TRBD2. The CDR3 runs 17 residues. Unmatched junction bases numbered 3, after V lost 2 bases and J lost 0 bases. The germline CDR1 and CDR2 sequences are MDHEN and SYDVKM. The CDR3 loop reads CASSLGLAGGRSYEQYF. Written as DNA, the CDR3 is TGTGCCAGCAGTTTAGGACTAGCGGGGGGTCGCTCCTACGAGCAGTACTTC.

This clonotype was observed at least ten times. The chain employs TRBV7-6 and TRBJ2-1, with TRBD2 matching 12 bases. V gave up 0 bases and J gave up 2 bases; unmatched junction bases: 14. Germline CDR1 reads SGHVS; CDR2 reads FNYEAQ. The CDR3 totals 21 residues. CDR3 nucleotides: TGTGCCAGCAGCTTAGCGGCTGGGGGAGCTAGCGGGGGGGCACCCTACAATGAGCAGTTCTTC. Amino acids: CASSLAAGGASGGAPYNEQFF.

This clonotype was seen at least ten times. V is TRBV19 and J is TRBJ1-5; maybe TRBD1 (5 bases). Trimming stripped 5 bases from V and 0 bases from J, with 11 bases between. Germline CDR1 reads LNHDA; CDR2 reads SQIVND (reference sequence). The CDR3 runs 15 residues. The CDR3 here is CASSRDSSSNQPQHF. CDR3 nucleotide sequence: TGTGCCAGTAGTCGTGACAGCTCTAGCAATCAGCCCCAGCATTTT.

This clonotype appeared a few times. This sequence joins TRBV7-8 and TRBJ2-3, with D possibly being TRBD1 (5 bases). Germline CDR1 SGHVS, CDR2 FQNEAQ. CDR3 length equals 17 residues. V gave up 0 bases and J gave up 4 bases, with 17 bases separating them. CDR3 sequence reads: CASSLALVGAGSDTQYF. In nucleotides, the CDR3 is TGTGCCAGCAGCTTAGCGCTAGTTGGGGCTGGCTCAGATACGCAGTATTTT.

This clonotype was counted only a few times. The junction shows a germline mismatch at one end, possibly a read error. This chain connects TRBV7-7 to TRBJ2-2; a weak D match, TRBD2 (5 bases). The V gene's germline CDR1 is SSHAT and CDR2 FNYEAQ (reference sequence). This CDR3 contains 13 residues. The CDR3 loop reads CASSSLEAGELFF. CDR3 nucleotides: TGTGCTAGCAGCTCACTAGAGGCCGGGGAGCTGTTTTTT.

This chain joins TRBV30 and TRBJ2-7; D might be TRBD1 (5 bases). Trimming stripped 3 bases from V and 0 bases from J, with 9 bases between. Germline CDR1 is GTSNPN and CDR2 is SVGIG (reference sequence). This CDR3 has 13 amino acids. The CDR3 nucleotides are TGTGCCTGGAGACAGGACATCTCCTACGAGCAGTACTTC. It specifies CAWRQDISYEQYF.

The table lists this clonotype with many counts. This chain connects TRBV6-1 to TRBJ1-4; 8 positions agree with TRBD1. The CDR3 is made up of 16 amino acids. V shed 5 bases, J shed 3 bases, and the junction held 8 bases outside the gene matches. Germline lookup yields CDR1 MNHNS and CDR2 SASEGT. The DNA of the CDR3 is TGTGCCAGCAGTCGACAGGGGAGTCGGTCTAATGAAAAACTGTTTTTT. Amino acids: CASSRQGSRSNEKLFF.

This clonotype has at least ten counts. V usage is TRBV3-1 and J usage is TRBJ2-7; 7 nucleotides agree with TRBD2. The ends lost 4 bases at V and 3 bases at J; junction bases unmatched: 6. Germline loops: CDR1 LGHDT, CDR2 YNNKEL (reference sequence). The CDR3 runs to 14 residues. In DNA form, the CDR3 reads TGTGCCAGCAGCCCGTCTAGCGGAAACTACGAGCAGTACTTC. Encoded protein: CASSPSSGNYEQYF.

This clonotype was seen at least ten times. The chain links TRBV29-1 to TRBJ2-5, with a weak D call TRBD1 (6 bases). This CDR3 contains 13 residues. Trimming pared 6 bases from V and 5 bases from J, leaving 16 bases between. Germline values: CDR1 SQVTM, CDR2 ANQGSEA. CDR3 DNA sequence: TGCAGCGTGTACAGGGTTCAAGGGGAGACCCAGTACTTC. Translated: CSVYRVQGETQYF.

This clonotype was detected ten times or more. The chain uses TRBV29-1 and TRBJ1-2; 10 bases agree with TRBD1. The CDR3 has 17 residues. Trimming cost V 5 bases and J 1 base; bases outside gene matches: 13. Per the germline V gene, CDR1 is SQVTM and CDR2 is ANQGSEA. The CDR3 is CSVLGGTGTGDNYGYTF. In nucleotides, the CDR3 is TGCAGCGTTTTGGGGGGCACCGGGACAGGGGATAACTATGGCTACACCTTC.

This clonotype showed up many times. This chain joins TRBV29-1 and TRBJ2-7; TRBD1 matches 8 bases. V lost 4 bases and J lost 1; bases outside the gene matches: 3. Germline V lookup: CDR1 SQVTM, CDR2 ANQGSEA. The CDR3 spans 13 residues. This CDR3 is CSVGGQDSYEQYF. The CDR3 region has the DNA TGCAGCGTTGGGGGACAGGATTCCTACGAGCAGTACTTC.

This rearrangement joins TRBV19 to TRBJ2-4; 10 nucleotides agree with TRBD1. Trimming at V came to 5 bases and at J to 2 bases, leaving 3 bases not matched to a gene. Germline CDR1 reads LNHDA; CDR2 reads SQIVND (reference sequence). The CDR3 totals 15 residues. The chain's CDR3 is CASSDRGRTKNIQYF. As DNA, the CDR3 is TGTGCCAGTAGTGACAGGGGGCGGACCAAAAACATTCAGTACTTC.

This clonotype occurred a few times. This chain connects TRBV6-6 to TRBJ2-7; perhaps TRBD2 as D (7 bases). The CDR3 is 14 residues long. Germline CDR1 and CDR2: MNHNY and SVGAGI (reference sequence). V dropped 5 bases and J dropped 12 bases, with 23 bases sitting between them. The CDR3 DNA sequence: TGTGCCAGCAGTCTCGGGGGGCCGGTGGATCTTCCGTACTTC. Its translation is CASSLGGPVDLPYF.

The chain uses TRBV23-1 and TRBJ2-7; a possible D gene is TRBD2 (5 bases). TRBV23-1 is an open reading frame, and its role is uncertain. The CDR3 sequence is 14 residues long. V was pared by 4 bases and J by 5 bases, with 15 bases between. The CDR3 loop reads CASSPRSRRHEQYF. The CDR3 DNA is TGCGCCAGCAGTCCTCGAAGTAGGAGGCACGAGCAGTACTTC.

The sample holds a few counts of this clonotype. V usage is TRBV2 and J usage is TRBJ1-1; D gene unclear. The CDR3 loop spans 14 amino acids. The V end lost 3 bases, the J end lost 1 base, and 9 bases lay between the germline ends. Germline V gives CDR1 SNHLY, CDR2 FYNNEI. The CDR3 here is CASSDAMRNTEAFF. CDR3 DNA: TGTGCCAGCAGTGACGCGATGAGGAACACTGAAGCTTTCTTT.

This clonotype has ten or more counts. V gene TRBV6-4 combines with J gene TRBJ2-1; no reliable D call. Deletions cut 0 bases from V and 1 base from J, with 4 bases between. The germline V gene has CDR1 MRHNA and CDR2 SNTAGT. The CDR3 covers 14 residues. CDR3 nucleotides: TGTGCCAGCAGTGACTCAGGGTCCTACAATGAGCAGTTCTTC. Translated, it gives CASSDSGSYNEQFF.

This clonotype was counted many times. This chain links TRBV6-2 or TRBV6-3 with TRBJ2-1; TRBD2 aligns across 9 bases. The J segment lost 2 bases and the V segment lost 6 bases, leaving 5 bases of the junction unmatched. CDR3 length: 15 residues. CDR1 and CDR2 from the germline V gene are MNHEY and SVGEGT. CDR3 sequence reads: CASRSGTSTYNEQFF. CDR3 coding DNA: TGTGCCAGCAGGTCCGGGACTAGCACCTACAATGAGCAGTTCTTC.

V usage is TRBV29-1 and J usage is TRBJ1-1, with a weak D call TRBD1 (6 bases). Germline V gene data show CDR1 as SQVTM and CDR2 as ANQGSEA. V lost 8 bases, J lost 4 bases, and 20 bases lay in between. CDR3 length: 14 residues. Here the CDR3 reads CSSSSGGQGTEAFF. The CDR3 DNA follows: TGCAGCTCATCTTCTGGGGGGCAGGGCACTGAAGCTTTCTTT.

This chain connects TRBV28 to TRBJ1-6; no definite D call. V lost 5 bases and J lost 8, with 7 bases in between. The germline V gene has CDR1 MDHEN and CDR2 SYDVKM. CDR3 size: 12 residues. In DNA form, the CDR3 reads TGTGCCAGCAGTCGCGGGGATTCACCCCTCCACTTT. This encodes CASSRGDSPLHF.

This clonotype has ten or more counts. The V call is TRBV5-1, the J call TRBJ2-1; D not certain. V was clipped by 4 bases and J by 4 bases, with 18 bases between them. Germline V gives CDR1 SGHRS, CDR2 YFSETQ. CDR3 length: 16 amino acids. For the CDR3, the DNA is TGCGCCAGCAGCCCATCCCTGACCTATAAATACAATGAGCAGTTCTTC. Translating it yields CASSPSLTYKYNEQFF.

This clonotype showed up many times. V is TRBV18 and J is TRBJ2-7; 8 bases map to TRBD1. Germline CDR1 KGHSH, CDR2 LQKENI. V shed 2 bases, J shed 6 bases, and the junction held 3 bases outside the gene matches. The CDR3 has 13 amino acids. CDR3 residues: CASSPTRGREQYF. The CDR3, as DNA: TGTGCCAGCTCACCAACCAGGGGGCGCGAGCAGTACTTC.

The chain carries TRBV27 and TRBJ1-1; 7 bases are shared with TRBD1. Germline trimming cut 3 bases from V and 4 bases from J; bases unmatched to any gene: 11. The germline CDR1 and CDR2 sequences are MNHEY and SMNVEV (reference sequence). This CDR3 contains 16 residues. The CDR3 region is CASSLEGDRSPTEAFF. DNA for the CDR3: TGTGCCAGCAGTTTGGAGGGGGACAGAAGTCCCACTGAAGCTTTCTTT.

In nucleotides, the CDR3 is TGTGCCAGCAGTGAACGAAGGGGAACTGGAAACACCATATATTTT. Amino acid sequence: CASSERRGTGNTIYF. The chain carries TRBV2 and TRBJ1-3, with D maybe TRBD1 (5 bases). From germline, CDR1 is SNHLY and CDR2 FYNNEI. The CDR3 loop spans 15 amino acids. The V and J ends lost 2 bases and 2 bases respectively, with 10 bases between them.

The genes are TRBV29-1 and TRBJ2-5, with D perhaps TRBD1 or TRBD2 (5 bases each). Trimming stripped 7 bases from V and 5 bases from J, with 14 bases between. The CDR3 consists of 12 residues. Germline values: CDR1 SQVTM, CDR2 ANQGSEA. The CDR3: CSGLRGRETQYF. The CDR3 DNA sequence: TGCAGCGGGCTAAGGGGACGGGAGACCCAGTACTTC.